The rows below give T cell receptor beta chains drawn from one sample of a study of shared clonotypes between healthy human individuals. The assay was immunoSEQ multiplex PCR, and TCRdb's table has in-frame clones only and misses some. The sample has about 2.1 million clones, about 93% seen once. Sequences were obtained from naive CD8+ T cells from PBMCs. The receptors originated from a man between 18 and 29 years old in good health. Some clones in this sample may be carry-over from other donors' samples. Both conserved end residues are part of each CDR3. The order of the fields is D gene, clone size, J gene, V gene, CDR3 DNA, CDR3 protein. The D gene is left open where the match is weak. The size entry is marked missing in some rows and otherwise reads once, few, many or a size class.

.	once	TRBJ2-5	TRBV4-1	TGCGCCAGCAGCCAAGATTCTGACGGTAGGGAGACCCAGTACTTC	CASSQDSDGRETQYF
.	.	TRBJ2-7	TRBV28	TGTGCCATGTGTGCGGAGAGCTCCTACGAGCAGTACTTC	CAMCAESSYEQYF
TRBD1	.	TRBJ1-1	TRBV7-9	TGTGCCAGCAGCTCGGGACAGGGTTTAGGTCTCACTGAAGCTTTCTTT	CASSSGQGLGLTEAFF
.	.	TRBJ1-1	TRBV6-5	TGTGCCAGCAGTTACTCGTTGGACACGGAGGCTGAAGCTTTCTTT	CASSYSLDTEAEAFF
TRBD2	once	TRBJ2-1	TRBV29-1	TGCAGCGTCCCAGGGGGACTAGCGATATACAATGAGCAGTTCTTC	CSVPGGLAIYNEQFF
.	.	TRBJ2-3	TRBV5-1	TGCGCCAGCGGTTCGAGGGGAAGCACAGATACGCAGTATTTT	CASGSRGSTDTQYF
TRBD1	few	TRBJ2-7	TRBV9	TGTGCCAGCAGCGCCGGGACAGGGTACTACGAGCAGTACTTC	CASSAGTGYYEQYF
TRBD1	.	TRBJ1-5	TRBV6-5	TGTGCCAGCAGTTACTCCTCCAGGGGGGCTCAGCCCCAGCATTTT	CASSYSSRGAQPQHF
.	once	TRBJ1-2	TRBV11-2	TGTGCCAGCAGCTTGTCACAGGGCGGAACGGGCTATGGCTACACCTTC	CASSLSQGGTGYGYTF
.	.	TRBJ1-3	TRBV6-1	TGTGCCAGCAGTAGAGGGACCTACTCTGGAAACACCATATATTTT	CASSRGTYSGNTIYF
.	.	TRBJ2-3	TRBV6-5	TGTGCCAGCAGTTACTCGGGCGGCCTAAATACGCAGTATTTT	CASSYSGGLNTQYF
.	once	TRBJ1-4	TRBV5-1	TGCGCCAGCAGCTTGGAGTGGCTGGAGGAACTGTTTTTT	CASSLEWLEELFF
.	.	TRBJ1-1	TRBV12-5	TGTGCTAGTGGTTTGGTACCGGGCACTGAAGCTTTCTTT	CASGLVPGTEAFF
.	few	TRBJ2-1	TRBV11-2	TGTGCCAGCAGCTCACGGACGGGGACCCAGAATGAGCAGTTCTTC	CASSSRTGTQNEQFF
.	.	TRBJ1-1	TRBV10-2	TGCGCCAGCAGTGATGTTCGTCCGATGAACACTGAAGCTTTCTTT	CASSDVRPMNTEAFF
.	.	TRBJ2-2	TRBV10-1	TGCGCCAGCAGGCCGACAGCGAACACCGGGGAGCTGTTTTTT	CASRPTANTGELFF
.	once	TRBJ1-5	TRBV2	TGTGCCAGCAGGCCTTTGGGACCCTATCAGCCCCAGCATTTT	CASRPLGPYQPQHF
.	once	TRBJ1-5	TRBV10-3	TGTGCCATCAGTTCCCATAGCAATCAGCCCCAGCATTTT	CAISSHSNQPQHF
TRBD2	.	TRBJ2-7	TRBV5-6	TGTGCCAGCAGCTCCGGAGCGGGGATCTACGAGCAGTACTTC	CASSSGAGIYEQYF
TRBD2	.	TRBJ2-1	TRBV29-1	TGCAGCGTGTCCGGCGGGAGTAATGAGCAGTTCTTC	CSVSGGSNEQFF
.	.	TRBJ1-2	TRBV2	TGTGCCAGCAGTGGGGGGTACCAATTCTATGGCTACACCTTC	CASSGGYQFYGYTF
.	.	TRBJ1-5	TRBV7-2	TGTGCCAGCAGCCCGGAAAACTTTAGCAATCAGCCCCAGCATTTT	CASSPENFSNQPQHF
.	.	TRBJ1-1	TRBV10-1	TGCGCCAGCAGATCAGACAGACCATTAGAGGCAAACGAAGCTTTCTTT	CASRSDRPLEANEAFF
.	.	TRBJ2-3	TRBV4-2	TGTGCCAGCAGCCCACCCCGATGGGCAGATACGCAGTATTTT	CASSPPRWADTQYF
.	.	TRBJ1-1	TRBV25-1	TGTGCCAGCAGTGAAGCTCCGAACACTGAAGCTTTCTTT	CASSEAPNTEAFF
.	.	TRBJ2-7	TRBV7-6	TGTGCCAGCAGCTTGGAGCAGGGTTCCTACGAGCAGTACTTC	CASSLEQGSYEQYF
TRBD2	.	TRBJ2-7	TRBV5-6	TGTGCCAGCAGCTTGGCTAGCGGGAGGGACGAGCAGTACTTC	CASSLASGRDEQYF
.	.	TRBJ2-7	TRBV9	TGTGCCAGCAGCGTAGGGGGCGGCGAGCAGTACTTC	CASSVGGGEQYF
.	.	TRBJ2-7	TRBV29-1	TGCAGCGTTGAGGAGGCGAACTCCTACGAGCAGTACTTC	CSVEEANSYEQYF
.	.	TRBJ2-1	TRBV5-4	TGTGCCAGCAGCCGGGTACACAATGAGCAGTTCTTC	CASSRVHNEQFF
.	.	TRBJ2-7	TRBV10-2	TGCGCCAGCAGCGAAATGGTCACTAGCTCCTACGAGCAGTACTTC	CASSEMVTSSYEQYF
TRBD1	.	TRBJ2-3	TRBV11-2	TGTGCCAGCAGCTTCAGTGTAAGGGGGCTGTACACAGATACGCAGTATTTT	CASSFSVRGLYTDTQYF
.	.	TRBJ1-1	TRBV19	TGTGCCAGTACTCCACTTCAGGACGAGGAGCCTGAAGCTTTCTTT	CASTPLQDEEPEAFF
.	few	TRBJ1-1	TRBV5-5	TGTGCCAGCAGCTTGTGGGGCGACACTGAAGCTTTCTTT	CASSLWGDTEAFF
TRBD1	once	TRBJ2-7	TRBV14	TGTGCCAGCAGCCAAGCAGAGCCGGGACAGCGCGCCTACGAGCAGTACTTC	CASSQAEPGQRAYEQYF
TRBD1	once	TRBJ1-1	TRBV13	TGTGCCAGCAGCCCACTAGGACAGGGAAACACTGAAGCTTTCTTT	CASSPLGQGNTEAFF
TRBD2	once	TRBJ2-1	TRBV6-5	TGTGCCAGCAGTTACACGAGCGGGAGTGTCGCAATCCAGCAGTTCTTC	CASSYTSGSVAIQQFF
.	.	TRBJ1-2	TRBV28	TGTGCCAGCAGTATCTCGGGCCCGTATGGCTACACCTTC	CASSISGPYGYTF
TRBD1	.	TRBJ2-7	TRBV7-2	TGTGCCAGCAGCCCCCGACAGGGGTACGAGCAGTACTTC	CASSPRQGYEQYF
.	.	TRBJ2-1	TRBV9	TGTGCCAGCAGCGTAGAACGGAGCTCCTACAATGAGCAGTTCTTC	CASSVERSSYNEQFF
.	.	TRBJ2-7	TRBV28	TGTGCCAGCAGTTGGGACGGTCCCTACGAGCAGTACTTC	CASSWDGPYEQYF
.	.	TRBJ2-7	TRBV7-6	TGTGCCAGCAGCTTAGGGGAGGACAGGAGCGAGCAGTACTTC	CASSLGEDRSEQYF
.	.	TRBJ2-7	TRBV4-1	TGCGCCAGCAGCCAAGGGCAGGGGTGGAACGAGCAGTACTTC	CASSQGQGWNEQYF
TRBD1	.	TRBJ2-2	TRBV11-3	TGTGCCAGCAGCTTAGGGGACAGGAACACCGGGGAGCTGTTTTTT	CASSLGDRNTGELFF
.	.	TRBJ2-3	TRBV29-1	TGCAGCGTCGCGAAAACAGGGCTCATCACAGATACGCAGTATTTT	CSVAKTGLITDTQYF
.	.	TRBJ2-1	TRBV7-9	TGTGCCAGCAGCTCAAGAGGGTCCTACAATGAGCAGTTCTTC	CASSSRGSYNEQFF
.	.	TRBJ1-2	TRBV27	TGTGCCAGCAGAGTTACGTCCGGGGATCGGATGTATGGCTACACCTTC	CASRVTSGDRMYGYTF
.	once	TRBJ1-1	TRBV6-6	TGTGCCACCAGATCCGGTATTGAAGCTTTCTTT	CATRSGIEAFF
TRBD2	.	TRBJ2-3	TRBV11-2	TGTGCCAGCAGCCTATATGGCGGGGGGGTCACAGATACGCAGTATTTT	CASSLYGGGVTDTQYF
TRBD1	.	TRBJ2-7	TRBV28	TGTGCCAGCAGTTGGACCGGGACAGAAGACTACGAGCAGTACTTC	CASSWTGTEDYEQYF
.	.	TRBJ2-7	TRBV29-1	TGCAGCGTGCGGGAAACCTACGAGCAGTACTTC	CSVRETYEQYF
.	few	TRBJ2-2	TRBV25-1	TGTGCCAGCAGTGTTAGGGCAGGGGAGTACACCGGGGAGCTGTTTTTT	CASSVRAGEYTGELFF
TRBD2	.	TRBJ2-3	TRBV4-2	TGTGCCAGCAGCCAAGATCAAAGGCGACTAGCGGGGGTCACAGATACGCAGTATTTT	CASSQDQRRLAGVTDTQYF
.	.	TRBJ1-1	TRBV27	TGTGCCAGCAGTTTCGGGACCTTGGAAGCTTTCTTT	CASSFGTLEAFF
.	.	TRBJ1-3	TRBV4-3	TGCGCCAGCAGCCAAGATTGGGGGGTCGGCACTGGAAACACCATATATTTT	CASSQDWGVGTGNTIYF
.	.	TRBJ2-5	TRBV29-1	TGCAGCGTTGATCACCAAGAGACCCAGTACTTC	CSVDHQETQYF
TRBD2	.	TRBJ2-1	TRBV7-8	TGTGCCAGCAGCTTAGAGCTCCGACTAGCGGACTACAATGAGCAGTTCTTC	CASSLELRLADYNEQFF